The 27 T cell receptor beta chains below come from one sample, sequenced in a study of OX40 agonist ivuxolimab in advanced cancers. Method: immunoSEQ multiplex PCR; TCRdb's copy keeps in-frame clones and lacks some. The data show about 50,000 clones, about 93% seen once. The input for sequencing was CD4+ or CD8+ T cells sorted from blood, taken in a trial of the OX40 agonist ivuxolimab. Every receptor here comes from an adult with an advanced solid tumor such as melanoma, head and neck, liver or kidney cancer.

The V and J genes are TRBV9 and TRBJ1-2, with 7 bases fitting TRBD1. The CDR3 totals 16 residues. The V segment lost 0 bases and the J segment 0 bases; nucleotides outside the gene matches: 5. CDR1 is SGDLS and CDR2 is YYNGEE in the germline V gene. CDR3: CASSVGGTEPNYGYTF. In DNA form, the CDR3 reads TGTGCCAGCAGCGTAGGAGGGACAGAGCCTAACTATGGCTACACCTTC.

The chain carries TRBV6-5 and TRBJ2-1; D not resolved. The germline V gene encodes CDR1 MNHEY and CDR2 SVGAGI. The germline V and J ends were trimmed by 8 bases and 0 bases, with 14 bases remaining between them. The CDR3 length is 15 residues. The CDR3 loop reads CASSVSASSYNEQFF. The CDR3, as DNA: TGTGCCAGCTCGGTGAGTGCCAGCTCCTACAATGAGCAGTTCTTC.

The V gene is TRBV7-3, the J gene TRBJ2-1, with unresolved D. From germline, CDR1 is SGHTA and CDR2 FQGTGA. Between the trimmed V and J ends, which lost 1 base and 10 bases, there was a span of 11 bases. The CDR3 loop spans 13 amino acids. CDR3 sequence: CASSLNPTREQFF. The CDR3 DNA sequence: TGTGCCAGCAGCTTAAACCCCACACGGGAGCAGTTCTTC.

By its share, this clone is medium-sized. This chain connects TRBV6-4 to TRBJ2-2, with D maybe TRBD2 (5 bases). Germline CDR1 reads MRHNA; CDR2 reads SNTAGT. Trimming stripped 6 bases from V and 3 bases from J, with 11 bases between. The CDR3 runs 14 residues. The CDR3 coding sequence is TGTGCCAGCAGCCCTAGCAGCGACACCGGGGAGCTGTTTTTT. Translating gives CASSPSSDTGELFF.

This chain's CDR3 is CASSHSGYPQYF. CDR3 DNA: TGTGCCAGCAGCCATAGTGGGTATCCGCAGTATTTT. The chain employs TRBV7-2 and TRBJ2-3, with D hard to call. Germline loops: CDR1 SGHTA, CDR2 FQGNSA. V was trimmed by 5 bases and J by 10 bases, leaving 13 bases between them. The CDR3 sequence is 12 residues long.

The chain combines TRBV7-8 with TRBJ2-5; possible D gene TRBD2, 5 bases. The germline gives CDR1 SGHVS, CDR2 FQNEAQ. Trimming removed 7 bases from V and 1 base from J, with 13 bases in between. The CDR3 length is 14 residues. CDR3 coding DNA: TGTGCCAGCACCCTCGGGGTCTCCCAAGAGACCCAGTACTTC. Amino acid sequence: CASTLGVSQETQYF.

V is TRBV7-2 and J is TRBJ2-7; D is unclear. The CDR3 length is 13 residues. Germline CDR1 and CDR2: SGHTA and FQGNSA. Trimming stripped 5 bases from V and 2 bases from J, with 10 bases between. CDR3 DNA: TGTGCCAGCAGCCCATACGGCACCTACGAGCAGTACTTC. This codes for CASSPYGTYEQYF.

J is TRBJ2-7 and V is TRBV6-5; no clear D gene. Germline CDR1 MNHEY, CDR2 SVGAGI. The CDR3 extends over 15 amino acids. V lost 2 bases to trimming and J lost 0 bases, with 11 bases between them. The CDR3 nucleotides read TGTGCCAGCAGTTACCGAGACGAAAACTCCTACGAGCAGTACTTC. Protein product: CASSYRDENSYEQYF.

The gene calls are TRBV28 and TRBJ2-1; D uncertain. V dropped 3 bases and J dropped 1 base, with 7 bases sitting between them. Germline-derived CDR1 and CDR2 are MDHEN and SYDVKM. This CDR3 spans 14 amino acids. This CDR3 is CASSLVGSYNEQFF. In DNA, the CDR3 is TGTGCCAGCAGTTTGGTCGGGTCCTACAATGAGCAGTTCTTC.

This chain connects TRBV7-4 to TRBJ2-3; D assignment may be TRBD1 or TRBD2 (6 bases each). The germline V gene has CDR1 SGHVT and CDR2 SQSDAQ. This CDR3 has 13 residues. V was pared by 3 bases and J by 14 bases, with 18 bases between. CDR3 in DNA: TGTGCCAGCAGCTTTCCAGGGGAGGCTAAAGGGTATTTT. Its translation is CASSFPGEAKGYF.

The chain recombines TRBV6-5 with TRBJ2-2; tentatively, D is TRBD1 or TRBD2 (5 bases each). CDR1 and CDR2 from the germline V gene are MNHEY and SVGAGI. The CDR3 is 16 residues long. V gave up 0 bases and J gave up 3 bases, with 11 bases separating them. The CDR3 DNA follows: TGTGCCAGCAGTTACTCTCGGGGCTTGTACACCGGGGAGCTGTTTTTT. Translated, it gives CASSYSRGLYTGELFF.

The V and J genes are TRBV27 and TRBJ2-3; 12 positions agree with TRBD2. The germline V gene encodes CDR1 MNHEY and CDR2 SMNVEV (reference sequence). CDR3 size: 16 residues. With V trimmed by 6 bases and J by 1 base, 5 bases remained unmatched. The DNA for the CDR3 is TGTGCCAGCAGCAGACTAGCGGGAGACGGCACAGATACGCAGTATTTT. The encoded protein is CASSRLAGDGTDTQYF.

The rearrangement uses TRBV4-2 and TRBJ2-1; no definite D call. The CDR3 runs 14 residues. Trimming left V 0 bases short and J 7 bases short, with 10 bases between. The germline gives CDR1 LGHNA, CDR2 YNFKEQ. The CDR3 coding sequence is TGTGCCAGCAGCCAAGAGCGGTTTTTAAATGAGCAGTTCTTC. Translating it yields CASSQERFLNEQFF.

This clone was picked up a small number of times. The chain recombines TRBV4-1 with TRBJ2-1; no clear D. Trimming shortened V by 2 bases and J by 5 bases, and 10 bases separated the two germline ends. CDR3 length: 14 amino acids. Per the germline V gene, CDR1 is MGHRA and CDR2 is YSYEKL. Here the CDR3 reads CASSQNDLNNEQFF. In DNA, the CDR3 is TGCGCCAGCAGCCAAAACGACCTTAACAATGAGCAGTTCTTC.

The chain joins TRBV10-2 to TRBJ2-7, with unresolved D. The germline V and J ends were trimmed by 8 bases and 4 bases, with 12 bases remaining between them. Germline V gene lookup returns CDR1 WSHSY and CDR2 SAAADI. CDR3 length: 12 residues. CDR3 protein: CASLGPYYEQYF. Here the CDR3 DNA reads TGCGCCAGCTTAGGTCCCTATTACGAGCAGTACTTC.

This sequence joins TRBV28 and TRBJ2-4; 10 bases map to TRBD1. The CDR3 is 17 residues long. CDR1 is MDHEN and CDR2 is SYDVKM in the germline V gene. Trimming took 6 bases from V and 7 from J; bases not matched to a gene: 15. CDR3 sequence reads: CASRDPGTGVSGNIQYF. For the CDR3, the DNA is TGTGCCAGCAGGGACCCCGGGACAGGGGTCTCGGGGAACATTCAGTACTTC. Looking up the rest from reference TRBV28 and TRBJ2-4 gives the full variable domain: DVKVTQSSRYLVKRTGEKVFLECVQDMDHENMFWYRQDPGLGLRLIYFSYDVKMKEKGDIPEGYSVSREKKERFSLILESASTNQTSMYLCASRDPGTGVSGNIQYFGAGTRLSVL.

The chain links TRBV6-1 to TRBJ2-5; unclear D gene. Germline values: CDR1 MNHNS, CDR2 SASEGT. V was pared by 6 bases and J by 3 bases, with 14 bases between. This CDR3 is built from 14 residues. Here the CDR3 DNA reads TGTGCCAGCAGCAAGGGTGGCTTTGAAGAGACCCAGTACTTC. Protein product: CASSKGGFEETQYF.

The gene calls are TRBV18 and TRBJ2-2, with D possibly matching TRBD1 (6 bases). Germline V gene sequence: CDR1 KGHSH, CDR2 LQKENI. The CDR3 has 17 residues. The ends were cut back, 3 bases at V and 1 base at J, with 15 bases in the middle. The CDR3: CASSPLPGAGNTGELFF. As DNA, the CDR3 is TGTGCCAGCTCACCTCTCCCAGGGGCAGGGAACACCGGGGAGCTGTTTTTT.

The CDR3 sequence is CASSLGSPEETQYF. The CDR3 DNA reads TGTGCCAGCAGCTTGGGATCTCCAGAAGAGACCCAGTACTTC. The rearrangement uses TRBV5-4 and TRBJ2-5; no reliable D call. Germline V gene lookup returns CDR1 SGHNT and CDR2 YYREEE (reference sequence). V was clipped by 0 bases and J by 3 bases, with 9 bases between them. The CDR3 covers 14 residues.

Written as DNA, the CDR3 is TGTGCCAGCAGTTACTCTACAGGGGGCATTTCCTACGAGCAGTACTTC. Protein: CASSYSTGGISYEQYF. V usage is TRBV6-5 and J usage is TRBJ2-7, with 9 bases identical to TRBD1. Losses at the gene ends were 0 bases for V and 1 base for J; bases not matched to a gene: 4. Germline CDR1 reads MNHEY; CDR2 reads SVGAGI. The CDR3 has 16 amino acids.

The CDR3 loop reads CSVEGLFEGLAGNSYNEQFF. The CDR3 coding sequence is TGCAGCGTTGAAGGTTTATTCGAGGGACTAGCGGGGAACTCCTACAATGAGCAGTTCTTC. The chain is built from TRBV29-1 and TRBJ2-1, with 13 bases identical to TRBD2. Germline V gene sequence: CDR1 SQVTM, CDR2 ANQGSEA. J was trimmed by 0 bases and V by 1 base; bases with no gene match: 12. CDR3 length equals 20 residues.

This chain joins TRBV14 and TRBJ2-7, with a weak D call TRBD1 (7 bases). The CDR3 covers 17 residues. Germline V CDR1 and CDR2: SGHDN, FVKESK. Trimming cost V 1 base and J 4 bases, with 20 bases left between them. CDR3 DNA sequence: TGTGCCAGCAGCCAAGGAAGGGGGCTAGGAGGGTCTTACGAGCAGTACTTC. Encoded protein: CASSQGRGLGGSYEQYF.

The CDR3 sequence is CASSELEESYEQYF. Here the CDR3 DNA reads TGTGCCAGCAGTGAACTGGAAGAGTCCTACGAGCAGTACTTC. The chain joins TRBV6-1 to TRBJ2-7, with D uncertain. V shed 2 bases and J shed 1 base, with 9 bases lying between them. CDR3 length: 14 amino acids. Per germline, CDR1 MNHNS and CDR2 SASEGT.

In nucleotides, the CDR3 is TGCGCCAGCAGTGAGTCGCCCAGAAGTGGAAACACCATATATTTT. Translation gives CASSESPRSGNTIYF. The genes are TRBV10-2 and TRBJ1-3; D call uncertain. CDR3 length: 15 amino acids. CDR1 WSHSY and CDR2 SAAADI come from the germline V gene. V was shortened by 0 bases and J by 3 bases, with 9 bases between the two germline ends.

This chain links TRBV5-4 with TRBJ2-7; possibly TRBD2 for D (5 bases). The CDR3 is made up of 16 amino acids. Per germline, CDR1 SGHNT and CDR2 YYREEE (reference sequence). Trimming took off 2 bases at V and 5 bases at J, with 20 bases between the two ends. CDR3 DNA: TGTGCCAGCAGCTTCCGGACTCCGGCTTGGAGGAACGAGCAGTACTTC. Translating it yields CASSFRTPAWRNEQYF.

This sequence joins TRBV4-3 and TRBJ2-7; a weak D match, TRBD2 (6 bases). Trimming removed 0 bases from V and 3 bases from J, with 15 bases in between. Germline values: CDR1 LGHNA, CDR2 YSLEER. The CDR3 totals 16 residues. CDR3 in DNA: TGCGCCAGCAGCCAAGAATCGCGGGGTCCCCACTACGAGCAGTACTTC. It specifies CASSQESRGPHYEQYF.

V gene TRBV28 combines with J gene TRBJ1-1, with 7 bases aligning to TRBD1. This CDR3 is built from 14 residues. The ends lost 6 bases at V and 2 bases at J; junction bases unmatched: 6. The germline CDR1 and CDR2 sequences are MDHEN and SYDVKM. The DNA for the CDR3 is TGTGCCAGCAGACTTGGACAGGCAAACACTGAAGCTTTCTTT. Translating gives CASRLGQANTEAFF.